The next 4 T cell receptor beta chains were all read from a single sample in a study of T cell responses to AZD1222 COVID-19 vaccine. Here immunoSEQ multiplex PCR was the method, and the copy in TCRdb shows in-frame clones only, minus some. The sample yields roughly 120,000 clones, over 75% seen once. Here the sequenced sample was peripheral blood, taken on day 0 of AZD1222 vaccination. The origin of the receptors is an adult in good health.

The V gene is TRBV9, the J gene TRBJ2-3, with a possible D match to TRBD2 (5 bases). Trimming left V 0 bases short and J 2 bases short, with 19 bases between. CDR1 and CDR2 from the germline V gene are SGDLS and YYNGEE. This CDR3 contains 18 residues. The CDR3 sequence: CASSVGRAASLTTDTQYF. CDR3 sequence (DNA): TGTGCCAGCAGCGTAGGGCGGGCGGCCTCCTTGACCACAGATACGCAGTATTTT.

This chain joins TRBV7-8 and TRBJ1-5; unclear D gene. CDR3 length: 16 amino acids. CDR1 and CDR2 from the germline V gene are SGHVS and FQNEAQ. V was shortened by 2 bases and J by 0 bases, with 11 bases between the two germline ends. This CDR3 is CASSLRELNSNQPQHF. Here the CDR3 DNA reads TGTGCCAGCAGCTTACGGGAGCTTAATAGCAATCAGCCCCAGCATTTT.

J is TRBJ2-2 and V is TRBV2; D uncertain. The CDR3 sequence is 12 residues long. Germline V gene data show CDR1 as SNHLY and CDR2 as FYNNEI. The V and J ends lost 2 bases and 6 bases respectively, with 4 bases between them. CDR3 loop: CASSESAGELFF. The CDR3 coding sequence is TGTGCCAGCAGTGAAAGCGCCGGGGAGCTGTTTTTT.

The chain combines TRBV4-3 with TRBJ2-3, with 10 bases aligning to TRBD2. J lost 4 bases, V lost 4 bases, and 5 bases had no gene match. The CDR3 loop spans 15 amino acids. Germline V gene sequence: CDR1 LGHNA, CDR2 YSLEER. The CDR3 here is CASSRLAGEADTQYF. The CDR3 DNA is TGCGCCAGCAGCCGGCTAGCGGGAGAAGCAGATACGCAGTATTTT.